The clone carrying this T cell receptor beta chain was seen a single time. Antigen: not known. This specimen belongs to a study of T-cell reconstitution after alpha-beta-depleted transplantation in children. Germline CDR1 is KGHDR and CDR2 is SFDVKD. The CDR3 extends over 13 amino acids. Trimming took 1 base from V and 7 from J, leaving 6 bases between them. Study-wide points: A year post-transplant, T-cell counts and diversity derived mostly from newly produced T cells. Where some patients showed high TCRbeta diversity at day 60, it came from recipient T cells and thymic progenitors that had survived. At around two months after transplant, the alpha-beta T cells were reportedly derived from several hundred expanded clones that came from non-depleted graft cells.

Unique molecular identifiers were built into the TCRbeta library. TCRdb reanalysed the PCR reads using MiXCR and keeps one entry per CDR3 protein. The repertoire holds some 78,000 distinct CDR3 sequences, with roughly an eighth as singletons. The input for sequencing was PBMCs, mostly from graft donor cells, taken 180 days after TCRalphabeta/CD19-depleted stem cell transplant. The receptor was isolated from a male patient between 2 and 9 years old who had a stem cell transplant for acute lymphoblastic leukemia, so the T cells may come from the graft donor. The rearrangement uses TRBV24-1 and TRBJ2-2, with unresolved D. CDR3 protein: CATSDLRSGELFF. The CDR3 nucleotides are TGTGCCACCAGTGATTTAAGGAGCGGGGAGCTGTTTTTT.